These 9 T cell receptor beta chains were all obtained from the same sample, sequenced in a study of T cell responses to AZD1222 COVID-19 vaccine. The method was immunoSEQ multiplex PCR; TCRdb's version includes in-frame clones alone and lacks a portion of them. The table records roughly 130,000 clones, about nine tenths of them present only once. Material: peripheral blood, obtained on day 0 of AZD1222 vaccination. Receptors were obtained from an adult in good health.

The chain couples TRBV6-5 to TRBJ2-7, with 11 bases matching TRBD2. The CDR3 spans 15 residues. V trimming: 5 bases; J trimming: 4 bases; junction bases outside the gene matches: 7. Germline V gene sequence: CDR1 MNHEY, CDR2 SVGAGI. The CDR3 protein is CASSPTSGIRYEQYF. DNA for the CDR3: TGTGCCAGCAGTCCGACTAGCGGGATTCGGTACGAGCAGTACTTC.

V gene TRBV27 combines with J gene TRBJ1-5; no clear D. The CDR3 is made up of 13 amino acids. V lost 4 bases and J 4 bases, leaving 8 bases between the germline ends. In germline, CDR1 is MNHEY, CDR2 SMNVEV (reference sequence). The CDR3 nucleotides read TGTGCCAGCAGTTATGGAGTAAATCAGCCCCAGCATTTT. It is translated as CASSYGVNQPQHF.

This clone has more than one count but fewer than ten. V usage is TRBV30 and J usage is TRBJ1-1; possible D gene TRBD1, 5 bases. This CDR3 region has 13 residues. The V and J ends lost 4 bases and 3 bases respectively, with 12 bases between them. Germline V gene lookup returns CDR1 GTSNPN and CDR2 SVGIG (reference sequence). The chain's CDR3 is CAWTSGKHTEAFF. CDR3 DNA: TGTGCCTGGACCTCAGGGAAACACACTGAAGCTTTCTTT.

The rearrangement uses TRBV19 and TRBJ1-5, with a possible D match to TRBD1 (5 bases). V was trimmed by 0 bases and J by 7 bases, leaving 13 bases between them. The CDR3 contains 15 residues. Per germline, CDR1 LNHDA and CDR2 SQIVND (reference sequence). The DNA for the CDR3 is TGTGCCAGTAGTATAGATCTCTGGGGGAGACAGCCCCAGCATTTT. This codes for CASSIDLWGRQPQHF.

The chain carries TRBV7-2 and TRBJ2-7; D is unclear. CDR1 and CDR2 (germline): SGHTA, FQGNSA. The CDR3 length is 12 residues. The germline V and J ends were trimmed by 5 bases and 2 bases, with 7 bases remaining between them. CDR3 amino acids: CASSLEPYEQYF. As DNA, the CDR3 is TGTGCCAGCAGCCTGGAACCCTACGAGCAGTACTTC.

In this sample, this clone turned up once. The V and J genes are TRBV7-9 and TRBJ1-1; D unresolved. The CDR3 runs 13 residues. With 2 bases removed from V and 4 bases from J, the gap between germline ends came to 8 bases. CDR1 and CDR2 from the germline V gene are SEHNR and FQNEAQ (reference sequence). The CDR3 DNA reads as TGTGCCAGCAGCTTAATTGGGTCCACTGAAGCTTTCTTT. This gives the protein CASSLIGSTEAFF.

This chain connects TRBV15 to TRBJ1-6; a possible D gene is TRBD1 (5 bases). Trimming pared 0 bases from V and 10 bases from J, leaving 19 bases between. This CDR3 comprises 17 residues. CDR1 and CDR2 (germline): LNHNV, YYDKDF (reference sequence). The CDR3 here is CATSRDPGLTASSPLHF. The CDR3, as DNA: TGTGCCACCAGCAGAGACCCGGGGCTAACAGCGAGCTCACCCCTCCACTTT.

The chain employs TRBV7-9 and TRBJ2-7; 13 positions match TRBD2. This CDR3 is 15 amino acids long. V was clipped by 3 bases and J by 11 bases; unmatched bases: 10. Per the germline V gene, CDR1 is SEHNR and CDR2 is FQNEAQ (reference sequence). The CDR3 DNA reads TGTGCCAGCAGCTTCTCCACCGGGACTAGCGGGAAGAAGTACTTC. Its protein product is CASSFSTGTSGKKYF.

The chain carries TRBV18 and TRBJ2-2; D remains ambiguous. Looked up from germline, CDR1 is KGHSH and CDR2 is LQKENI. Trimming left V 0 bases short and J 1 base short, with 3 bases between. The CDR3 extends over 14 amino acids. CDR3 sequence: CASSPPGNTGELFF. In nucleotides, the CDR3 is TGTGCCAGCTCACCACCAGGGAACACCGGGGAGCTGTTTTTT. The complete variable domain, with remaining parts taken from reference TRBV18 and TRBJ2-2, reads NAGVMQNPRHLVRRRGQEARLRCSPMKGHSHVYWYRQLPEEGLKFMVYLQKENIIDESGMPKERFSAEFPKEGPSILRIQQVVRGDSAAYFCASSPPGNTGELFFGEGSRLTVL.